The clone carrying this TCR beta chain was seen only a few times. CDR1 MNHEY and CDR2 SMNVEV come from the germline V gene (reference sequence). The CDR3 sequence is 16 residues long. J gave up 3 bases and V 5 bases, and 12 bases lay outside the gene matches. This entry comes from a study of sequential checkpoint blockade in melanoma. Study in general: Arm A got nivolumab then ipilimumab; arm B the reverse, 1:1. After both sequences, patients received maintenance nivolumab.

Assay: immunoSEQ multiplex PCR; the TCRdb copy retains only in-frame clones and omits some. The profile covers 17,000 or so clones, with 45% to 65% appearing a single time and approximately 15% taken by the ten largest. Specified treatment: randomized to nivolumab then ipilimumab (arm A) or the reverse (arm B). None of the patients previously received DNA-damaging chemotherapy. From thawed PBMCs, live CD3+CD8+ cells negative for CD19 and CD56 were sorted. This clonotype was obtained from a human donor with melanoma. This chain joins TRBV27 and TRBJ1-1, with TRBD1 matching 7 bases. The starting material was CD8+ T cells sorted from blood (inferred from file names), obtained from a patient given nivolumab and ipilimumab in sequence. CDR3 amino acids: CASSTPQQGWHTEAFF. In nucleotides, the CDR3 is TGTGCCAGCAGTACTCCTCAACAGGGGTGGCACACTGAAGCTTTCTTT.